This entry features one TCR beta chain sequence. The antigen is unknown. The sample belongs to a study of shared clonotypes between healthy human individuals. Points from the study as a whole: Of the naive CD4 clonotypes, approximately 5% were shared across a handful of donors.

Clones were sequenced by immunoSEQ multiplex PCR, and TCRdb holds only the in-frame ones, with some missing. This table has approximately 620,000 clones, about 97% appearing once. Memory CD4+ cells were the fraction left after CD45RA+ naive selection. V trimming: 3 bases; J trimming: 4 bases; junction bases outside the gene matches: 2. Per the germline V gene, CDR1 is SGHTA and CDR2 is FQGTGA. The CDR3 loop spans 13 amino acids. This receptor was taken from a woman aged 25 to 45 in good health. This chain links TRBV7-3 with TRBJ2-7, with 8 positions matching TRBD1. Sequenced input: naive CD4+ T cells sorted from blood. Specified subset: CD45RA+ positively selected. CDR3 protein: CASSLTGAYEQYF. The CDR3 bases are TGTGCCAGCAGCTTGACAGGGGCATACGAGCAGTACTTC.